This record looks at one T cell receptor (beta chain) sequence and its context. Its cognate antigen is unknown. This record belongs to a study of cytomegalovirus exposure and HLA in healthy donors. The V and J ends lost 3 bases and 5 bases, in that order; junction bases with no gene match: 5. The germline V gene has CDR1 MNHEY and CDR2 SMNVEV (reference sequence). This CDR3 comprises 14 residues. PCR amplification relied on 60 Vbeta primers (plus 13 Jbeta primers). The table came from immunoSEQ multiplex PCR; TCRdb's copy has only in-frame clones and leaves some out. The data hold 140,000 or so clones, with roughly 80% observed a single time. Study conclusions and caveats: As a later analysis revealed, most CMV-associated TCR beta chains appeared HLA-restricted. Specificity for CMV antigens was confirmed in vitro for a few of the CMV-associated chains.

The chain uses TRBV27 and TRBJ2-7, with 9 bases aligning to TRBD1. Sequencing was performed on PBMCs. The clonotype comes from a man aged 35 to 55 in good health and CMV-seronegative. In nucleotides, the CDR3 is TGTGCCAGCAGTTTTAGGGACAGGGACCACGAGCAGTACTTC. Translating gives CASSFRDRDHEQYF.